Sequencing of this T cell receptor (beta chain) was carried out in a study of shared clonotypes between healthy human individuals. About this clone itself: Its target is unknown.

The germline V gene has CDR1 MRHNA and CDR2 SNTAGT. Trimming pared 0 bases from V and 3 bases from J, leaving 17 bases between. The CDR3 is 17 residues long. Study results and limitations: When compared with the clonotypes that were shared by all four sorted-subset donors, the non-shared clonotypes turned out to have lower generation probabilities.

Assay runs were performed at deep level. Profiling relied on immunoSEQ multiplex PCR, and the TCRdb table lists in-frame clones only, not all of them. The sample includes millions of clones, around nine tenths of them seen just once. Sequenced input: naive CD4+ T cells sorted from blood. Described subset: CD45RA+ positively selected. The chain recombines TRBV6-4 with TRBJ2-5, with no clear D. The sequence was collected from a man aged 18 to 30 in good health. In DNA form, the CDR3 reads TGTGCCAGCAGTGACTCGAAAGCGTGTACTCTAAAAGAGACCCAGTACTTC. Translated: CASSDSKACTLKETQYF.